The rows below give T cell receptor beta chains drawn from one sample of a study of T-cell memory formation after mild COVID-19. From the 5' RACE reads, TCRdb called clonotypes with MiXCR, one entry per CDR3 protein. This sample has some 290,000 distinct CDR3 sequences, with 15% to 20% found just once. Specimen: PBMCs or a T cell subset sorted from them (not recorded which). The receptors here all came from a man between 18 and 29 years old who had mild COVID-19 (a few samples of this study predate the infection). Cell type and time point are not known. CDR3s include the opening cysteine and the closing phenylalanine or tryptophan. The D gene is left open where the match is weak. Size is stated for part of the rows, as once, few or many counts, or as a class when the clone is expanded.

TRBJ1-6,TRBV7-9,many,TRBD1,CASSHRDRVDSPLHF,TGTGCCAGCAGCCACCGGGACAGGGTAGATTCACCCCTCCACTTT
TRBJ1-2,TRBV11-2,NA,NA,CASSLERSAYGYTF,TGTGCCAGCAGCTTAGAGAGGTCGGCTTATGGCTACACCTTC
TRBJ1-4,TRBV5-1,few,NA,CASSLWGIDEKLFF,TGCGCCAGCAGCTTGTGGGGGATTGATGAAAAACTGTTTTTT
TRBJ1-1,TRBV19,NA,NA,CASSIGGEVTEAFF,TGTGCCAGTAGTATCGGAGGGGAGGTCACTGAAGCTTTCTTT
TRBJ2-5,TRBV12-5,NA,TRBD2,CASGSSGLAGGETQYF,TGTGCTAGTGGTTCTTCAGGACTAGCGGGGGGAGAGACCCAGTACTTC
TRBJ1-5,TRBV20-1,NA,NA,CSASRPQQPQHF,TGCAGTGCTAGCCGGCCCCAGCAGCCCCAGCATTTT
TRBJ1-1,TRBV4-1,NA,NA,CASSQVGLNTEAFF,TGCGCCAGCAGCCAAGTGGGGCTGAACACTGAAGCTTTCTTT
TRBJ1-6,TRBV7-9,few,TRBD1,CASTLSGTGREGPPLHF,TGTGCCAGCACCCTGTCCGGGACAGGTCGAGAGGGACCACCCCTCCACTTT
TRBJ1-2,TRBV28,few,NA,CASSLPRGPYGYTF,TGTGCCAGCAGTTTGCCCCGGGGGCCCTATGGCTACACCTTC
TRBJ1-1,TRBV4-1,few,NA,CASSQRYGTEAFF,TGCGCCAGCAGCCAAAGGTACGGCACTGAAGCTTTCTTT
TRBJ2-2,TRBV6-5,NA,TRBD1,CASRRQGVTGELFF,TGTGCCAGCAGACGACAGGGGGTGACCGGGGAGCTGTTTTTT
TRBJ1-1,TRBV27,few,NA,CASSLQTNTEAFF,TGTGCCAGCAGTTTACAGACGAACACTGAAGCTTTCTTT
TRBJ2-1,TRBV9,NA,TRBD2,CASSVTGTSGTRGNEQFF,TGTGCCAGCAGCGTCACCGGGACTAGCGGAACACGAGGGAATGAGCAGTTCTTC
TRBJ1-1,TRBV10-2,few,TRBD1,CASETGASEAFF,TGCGCCAGCGAGACAGGGGCATCTGAAGCTTTCTTT
TRBJ2-7,TRBV20-1,NA,TRBD2,CSALTSDAYEQYF,TGCAGTGCCTTGACTAGCGACGCCTACGAGCAGTACTTC
TRBJ1-1,TRBV20-1,NA,NA,CSAITPTNTEAFF,TGCAGTGCTATAACCCCGACGAACACTGAAGCTTTCTTT
TRBJ2-7,TRBV4-2,NA,NA,CASSHEYEQYF,TGTGCCAGCAGCCATGAATACGAGCAGTACTTC
TRBJ1-2,TRBV10-3,NA,NA,CAISEIQVFDGYTF,TGTGCCATCAGTGAAATACAGGTGTTCGATGGCTACACCTTC
TRBJ2-3,TRBV4-2,NA,NA,CASSQGLRDTQYF,TGTGCCAGCAGCCAAGGCTTGAGAGATACGCAGTATTTT
TRBJ2-2,TRBV11-1,many,NA,CASSRPPGNGLTGELFF,TGTGCCAGCAGCCGACCCCCAGGGAATGGTCTCACCGGGGAGCTGTTTTTT
TRBJ1-2,TRBV28,few,TRBD1,CASSLLEDRVSGYTF,TGTGCCAGCAGCCTCTTGGAGGACAGGGTCAGTGGCTACACCTTC
TRBJ2-5,TRBV6-2/TRBV6-3,NA,TRBD2,CASGPLGGGAYQETQYF,TGTGCCAGCGGACCACTCGGCGGGGGGGCGTACCAAGAGACCCAGTACTTC
TRBJ2-5,TRBV7-2,NA,NA,CASSLRAAGEETQYF,TGTGCCAGCAGCTTGAGGGCCGCAGGGGAAGAGACCCAGTACTTC
TRBJ2-2,TRBV29-1,NA,NA,CSVGLGTANTGELFF,TGCAGCGTTGGTCTCGGGACCGCGAACACCGGGGAGCTGTTTTTT
TRBJ2-2,TRBV4-3,NA,TRBD1,CASTPAGTDYTGELFF,TGCGCCAGCACCCCAGCAGGGACAGACTACACCGGGGAGCTGTTTTTT
TRBJ2-2,TRBV5-1,NA,NA,CASSLVSTGELFF,TGCGCCAGCAGCTTGGTTAGCACCGGGGAGCTGTTTTTT
TRBJ2-7,TRBV7-2,NA,NA,CASSLRGGGGEQYF,TGTGCCAGCAGCTTACGTGGAGGGGGTGGCGAGCAGTACTTC
TRBJ2-2,TRBV9,NA,TRBD2,CASSVRTSGPTGELFF,TGTGCCAGCAGCGTGAGGACTAGCGGGCCAACCGGGGAGCTGTTTTTT
TRBJ1-2,TRBV7-9,NA,TRBD1,CASSLYRDRGDGYTF,TGTGCCAGCAGCTTATACAGGGACAGGGGCGATGGCTACACCTTC